Here is one T cell receptor (beta chain) with its context. Its antigen is unidentified. This sample stems from a study of blood T cells in healthy people across ages. Study-wide results and caveats: The long-lived group displayed more naive CD4+ cells, plus higher diversity, than the aged donors did.

Germline trimming cut 2 bases from V and 7 bases from J; bases unmatched to any gene: 10. The CDR3 loop spans 15 amino acids. Germline V gives CDR1 GTSNPN, CDR2 SVGIG (reference sequence). A second roughly 6 to 11 cycle PCR used barcoded and J-beta primers. Tagging of each cDNA molecule was performed by a template-switch adaptor with 12 random nucleotides. TCRdb itself ran the 5' RACE reads through MiXCR, one entry per CDR3 protein. The profile covers 800,000 to 950,000 distinct CDR3 sequences, with under 35% appearing a single time and 10% taken by the ten largest. These records were also assigned to another study, of T cells of mothers and their children. That report adds: Thymic selection, a shaping force on TCR recombination output, acts similarly in related and unrelated pairs. Detection of persistent microchimeric T cell clones did not occur.

The sequence was obtained from a woman aged 40 to 50 in good health. The sample was blood. This rearrangement joins TRBV30 to TRBJ1-5; 8 bases line up with TRBD1. In DNA form, the CDR3 reads TGTGCCTGGAGTACCAAGGACAGGGTTTGGCAGCCCCAGCATTTT. It encodes CAWSTKDRVWQPQHF.